Sequencing of this TCR beta chain was carried out in a study of blood T cell repertoires in COVID-19. This CDR3 has 15 residues. Seattle enrolled patients during active infection and tracked them longitudinally. Source study methods: The authors estimated nucleated cell counts from reference gene primer amplification. This table comes from immunoSEQ multiplex PCR, and its TCRdb copy is limited to in-frame clones, with some not included. The DNA was the basis for D and trimming; V, J and clone size are from that table. The sample carries some 200,000 clones, roughly 85% recorded once. The chain uses TRBV21-1 and TRBJ1-1. TRBV21-1 is a pseudogene segment. Sequenced input: peripheral blood. The TCR sequence derives from a woman in her seventies with COVID-19, enrolled during active disease. DNA of the CDR3: TGTGCCAGCAGCAACCCGGGGAAAATTAACACTGAAGCTTTCTTT. Its protein is CASSNPGKINTEAFF.